The entry below gives a single TCR beta chain sequence along with its context. What it binds is unknown. This CDR3 is built from 14 residues. Germline V gene data show CDR1 as LNHDA and CDR2 as SQIVND (reference sequence). Trimming took off 9 bases at V and 0 bases at J, with 12 bases between the two ends. Sample time point: baseline, week 1 (first vaccination visit). Treatment of the sample: pre-vaccination baseline after standard-of-care therapy. New IDH1-mutant, ATRX-lost WHO grade 3 or 4 astrocytomas occurred in donors. Sequencing was performed with immunoSEQ multiplex PCR; in TCRdb, only in-frame clones are kept and a portion is missing. The sample includes nearly 70,000 clones, 70% to 80% of them seen just once. This sample stems from a study of a mutant IDH1 vaccine in newly diagnosed glioma. Study information: Those enrolled had earlier been treated with radiotherapy, temozolomide, or both, mostly both.

Whole-study findings and limits: Vaccine-induced immune responses were detected in approximately 92% of patients. Variations in leading peripheral T cell clonotypes appeared to have no connection with pseudoprogression.

The chain has TRBV19 and TRBJ1-5; no clear D. Sequenced here: PBMCs, sampled from a glioma patient treated with radiotherapy, temozolomide or both. The receptor's source is a middle-aged man with glioma. The CDR3 bases are TGTGCCAGCCGCGGGGTTTATAGCAATCAGCCCCAGCATTTT. This gives the protein CASRGVYSNQPQHF.